This T cell receptor beta chain was identified in a study of beta chain features in type 1 diabetes. Study-wide background: All samples together contributed 100 million to 120 million sorted cells for examination.

The whole isolated RNA underwent reverse transcription, so sequencing captured expressed TCRB transcripts. Clones were sequenced by immunoSEQ multiplex PCR, and TCRdb holds only the in-frame ones, with some missing. This sample has around 450,000 clones, with about an eighth found just once. A few counts support this clone. This receptor was obtained from a woman aged 18-29 years in good health. The source material was naive CD4+ T cells from blood.

CDR3 nucleotide sequence: TGTGCCAGCTCCTATCAACGGAGCCAAGAGACCCAGTACTTC. It codes for CASSYQRSQETQYF. The chain recombines TRBV7-2 with TRBJ2-5; no reliable D call. The V end lost 8 bases, the J end lost 1 base, and 14 bases lay between the germline ends. The germline CDR1 and CDR2 sequences are SGHTA and FQGNSA. The CDR3 runs 14 residues.